Listed below are T cell receptor beta chains from one sample, sequenced in a study of spatial heterogeneity in lung cancer. TCRdb reprocessed the 5' RACE reads with MiXCR, giving one entry per CDR3 protein. The table includes more than 12,000 distinct CDR3 sequences, roughly a tenth detected once. Sequencing used PBMCs, obtained at surgery. The receptors shown here come from a female donor with early-stage non-small cell lung cancer. Each CDR3 is given with its conserved first and last residue. A D gene is named only where the DNA matches it firmly. The size field is filled for only some rows; it gives once, few, many or a size class.

j_call | clone_size | d_call | v_call | cdr3_nt | cdr3_aa
TRBJ1-2 | many | TRBD1 | TRBV3-1 | TGTGCCAGCAGCCATGCCGACAGGGGCGCTTCCTATGGCTACACCTTC | CASSHADRGASYGYTF
TRBJ2-1 | - | TRBD1 | TRBV7-8 | TGTGCCAGCAGCTTATGGCGGGACAGGCCCAATGAGCAGTTCTTC | CASSLWRDRPNEQFF
TRBJ2-3 | many | TRBD1 | TRBV24-1 | TGTGCCACCAGTGCGGACAGGAGCACAGATACGCAGTATTTT | CATSADRSTDTQYF
TRBJ2-3 | many | - | TRBV7-9 | TGTGCCAGCAGCTTAGGACTCAGCACAGATACGCAGTATTTT | CASSLGLSTDTQYF
TRBJ2-2 | many | - | TRBV6-1 | TGTGCCAGCAGTGAAATGGGGACGCGAGGCACCGGGGAGCTGTTTTTT | CASSEMGTRGTGELFF
TRBJ2-1 | medium-sized | TRBD1 | TRBV2 | TGTGCCAGCAGGTCCAGGGGGAATGAGCAGTTCTTC | CASRSRGNEQFF
TRBJ1-1 | many | - | TRBV6-5 | TGTGCCAGCAGTACAGGACCTGAAGCTTTCTTT | CASSTGPEAFF
TRBJ2-4 | many | - | TRBV13 | TGTGCCAGCAGCGCCATAGACGGGGGTGGCAAAAACATTCAGTACTTC | CASSAIDGGGKNIQYF
TRBJ2-5 | many | - | TRBV12-3/TRBV12-4 | TGTGCCAGCAGTCACCTTTCCCCCGGGGAGACCCAGTACTTC | CASSHLSPGETQYF
TRBJ2-1 | few | TRBD2 | TRBV20-1 | TGCAGTGCTAGAGATTTCCAGACTAGCGGATACAATGAGCAGTTCTTC | CSARDFQTSGYNEQFF
TRBJ2-7 | - | - | TRBV20-1 | TGCAGTGCTAGAGATATAGCGGCGCTCTCCTACGAGCAGTACTTC | CSARDIAALSYEQYF
TRBJ2-7 | - | - | TRBV11-2 | TGTGCCAGCAGCGAAGCGTCCCGGGGAGGCGAGCAGTACTTC | CASSEASRGGEQYF
TRBJ1-1 | many | TRBD1 | TRBV27 | TGTGCCAGCAGTTCCCTTAGGACAGGGATTTTGAACACTGAAGCTTTCTTT | CASSSLRTGILNTEAFF
TRBJ1-1 | - | - | TRBV11-1 | TGTGCCAGCAGCATTAGCCCCCAGAGGGAAGCTTTCTTT | CASSISPQREAFF
TRBJ1-2 | many | - | TRBV28 | TGTGCCAGCAGTTCCAGCACCTATGGCTACACCTTC | CASSSSTYGYTF
TRBJ2-1 | few | - | TRBV14 | TGTGCCAGCAGCCCCTCCGGGGTGGAGCAGTTCTTC | CASSPSGVEQFF
TRBJ2-3 | many | - | TRBV5-1 | TGCGCCAGCAGCTTGGCTAGCACAGATACGCAGTATTTT | CASSLASTDTQYF
TRBJ1-3 | many | - | TRBV6-6 | TGTGCCAGCAGTGGAGAGCGACGGAACGTATATTTT | CASSGERRNVYF
TRBJ1-5 | many | TRBD1 | TRBV12-3/TRBV12-4 | TGTGCCAGCAGTCCTGGGACAGGGCTCAATCAGCCCCAGCATTTT | CASSPGTGLNQPQHF
TRBJ2-1 | many | - | TRBV5-4 | TGTGCCAGCAGGGCGCCATACCAAGGCAATGAGCAGTTCTTC | CASRAPYQGNEQFF
TRBJ1-2 | many | TRBD1 | TRBV30 | TGTGCCTGGCTCCGGGACAGGTCCTATAGCTATGGCTACACCTTC | CAWLRDRSYSYGYTF
TRBJ2-3 | - | TRBD2 | TRBV19 | TGTGCCTCCTGGGGGGGGAAACTGCCCCCAGATACGCAGTATTTT | CASWGGKLPPDTQYF
TRBJ2-7 | many | - | TRBV7-2 | TGTGCCAGCAGTGCAGGGTACTACGAGCAGTACTTC | CASSAGYYEQYF
TRBJ2-5 | few | TRBD2 | TRBV20-1 | TGCAGTGCTAGCCTAGCGGGGGGCACCTCGGCGACCCAGTACTTC | CSASLAGGTSATQYF
TRBJ1-6 | - | - | TRBV5-1 | TGCGCCAGCAGCTTGCAGTGGATGGGGATTTCACCCCTCCACTTT | CASSLQWMGISPLHF
TRBJ2-1 | few | - | TRBV29-1 | TGCAGCACTGGGGCCGGATGGAATGAGCAGTTCTTC | CSTGAGWNEQFF
TRBJ1-2 | few | - | TRBV18 | TGTGCCAGCTCACCCCAGGGGAATCGCTACACCTTC | CASSPQGNRYTF